This T cell receptor beta chain was sequenced for a study of regulatory T cells in long-lasting Graves disease. Time point defined: persistent/refractory GD, antithyroid drugs over 5 years with positive TRAb. Isolated PBMC RNA provided the starting material for the TCR library. Trimming took 5 bases from V and 8 from J, leaving 16 bases between them. CDR3 length: 14 amino acids. Germline V gene data show CDR1 as LNHNV and CDR2 as YYDKDF (reference sequence). iRepertoire HTBI primers and Arm-PCR of CDR3 regions built TCR beta libraries. TCRdb redid the calling of the multiplex PCR reads with MiXCR, one entry per CDR3 protein. The sample consists of more than 650,000 distinct CDR3 sequences, 25% to 35% of them appearing once.

The chain links TRBV15 to TRBJ2-1; the D call may be TRBD1 or TRBD2 (5 bases each). Material: peripheral blood mononuclear cells (PBMCs), obtained when the disease was refractory, from a patient treated with antithyroid drugs. The TCR comes from a female donor with Graves disease. The CDR3 bases are TGTGCCACCAGCCCCCGTGGGGGTTGGGATGAGCAGTTCTTC. It yields the protein CATSPRGGWDEQFF.